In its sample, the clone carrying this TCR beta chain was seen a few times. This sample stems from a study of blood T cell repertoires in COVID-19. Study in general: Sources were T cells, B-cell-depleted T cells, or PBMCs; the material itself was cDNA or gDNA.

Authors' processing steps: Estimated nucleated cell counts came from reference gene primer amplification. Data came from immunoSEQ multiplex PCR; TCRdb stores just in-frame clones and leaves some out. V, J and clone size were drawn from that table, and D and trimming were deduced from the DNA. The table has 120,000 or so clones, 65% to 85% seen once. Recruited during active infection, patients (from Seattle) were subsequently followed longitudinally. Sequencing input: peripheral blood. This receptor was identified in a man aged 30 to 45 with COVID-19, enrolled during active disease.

This CDR3 reads CASSWRDNTGELFF. In nucleotides, the CDR3 is TGTGCCAGCAGTTGGAGAGATAACACCGGGGAGCTGTTTTTT. The chain combines TRBV27 with TRBJ2-2; D gene ambiguous. Trimming took 4 bases from V and 2 from J, leaving 8 bases between them. CDR1 and CDR2 (germline): MNHEY, SMNVEV (reference sequence). The CDR3 totals 14 residues.